Presented here are 17 T cell receptor beta chains from one specimen sequenced in a study of shared clonotypes between healthy human individuals. Using immunoSEQ multiplex PCR, the repertoire was profiled, and TCRdb retains in-frame clones only, with some absent. The sample has 2 million to 2.5 million clones; approximately 94% are singletons. Positive CCR7 selection of CD45RO-negative cells yielded the naive CD8 cells, and terminally differentiated effector memory CD45RA+ cells were excluded. The material sequenced was naive CD8+ T cells from PBMCs. The source is a man between 18 and 35 years old in good health. Some clones in this sample may be carry-over from other donors' samples.

The rearrangement joins TRBV27 to TRBJ2-5, with a tentative D call TRBD2 (7 bases). Trimming left V 6 bases short and J 4 bases short, with 21 bases between. The CDR3 sequence is 16 residues long. Germline assignment: CDR1 MNHEY and CDR2 SMNVEV (reference sequence). This chain's CDR3 is CASSPPGGGGLETQYF. The CDR3 DNA follows: TGTGCCAGCAGCCCCCCTGGGGGAGGGGGACTAGAGACCCAGTACTTC.

V and J are TRBV27 and TRBJ2-7; 11 nucleotides match TRBD1. Germline-derived CDR1 and CDR2 are MNHEY and SMNVEV (reference sequence). This CDR3 contains 14 residues. V lost 5 bases and J lost 3; bases outside the gene matches: 3. The CDR3 nucleotides are TGTGCCAGCAGTGATGGGACAGGGGGCTACGAGCAGTACTTC. It codes for CASSDGTGGYEQYF.

The gene calls are TRBV28 and TRBJ1-1; no clear D gene. The CDR3 spans 14 residues. Trimming took off 6 bases at V and 0 bases at J, with 11 bases between the two ends. Germline lookup yields CDR1 MDHEN and CDR2 SYDVKM. This chain's CDR3 is CASRRLGLNTEAFF. CDR3 DNA: TGTGCCAGCAGGAGGTTGGGTTTGAACACTGAAGCTTTCTTT.

The chain employs TRBV2 and TRBJ2-3; possible D gene TRBD1, 6 bases. CDR1 and CDR2 (germline): SNHLY, FYNNEI. The CDR3 runs 18 residues. V lost 5 bases to trimming and J lost 2 bases, with 23 bases between them. CDR3 bases: TGTGCCAGCAGTCAATGGGCAGGACAGAGAACTTCCACAGATACGCAGTATTTT. This sequence encodes CASSQWAGQRTSTDTQYF.

The chain is built from TRBV9 and TRBJ2-3; TRBD2 aligns across 13 bases. The CDR3 runs 19 residues. Germline V CDR1 and CDR2: SGDLS, YYNGEE. V lost 3 bases and J lost 1; bases outside the gene matches: 11. The CDR3: CASSDRTSGSPSRTDTQYF. The CDR3 DNA reads as TGTGCCAGCAGCGACCGGACTAGCGGGAGCCCCTCTCGCACAGATACGCAGTATTTT.

The gene calls are TRBV9 and TRBJ1-2; 11 nucleotides line up with TRBD1. The CDR3 sequence is 16 residues long. V was clipped by 0 bases and J by 1 base; unmatched bases: 2. The germline CDR1 and CDR2 sequences are SGDLS and YYNGEE. The CDR3 nucleotides are TGTGCCAGCAGCGTAGTGGGGACAGGGGGTAACTATGGCTACACCTTC. Protein product: CASSVVGTGGNYGYTF.

J is TRBJ2-7 and V is TRBV29-1; perhaps TRBD2 as D (6 bases). Trimming shortened V by 3 bases and J by 0 bases, and 9 bases separated the two germline ends. The germline gives CDR1 SQVTM, CDR2 ANQGSEA. CDR3 length equals 13 residues. DNA of the CDR3: TGCAGCGTTGACGGGGGTCCCTCCTACGAGCAGTACTTC. Residues: CSVDGGPSYEQYF.

CDR3 DNA: TGTGCCAGCAGTTTGTATCAGGGTCGCACTGAAGCTTTCTTT. Translated: CASSLYQGRTEAFF. This chain joins TRBV28 and TRBJ1-1, with a tentative D call TRBD1 (5 bases). CDR1 and CDR2 (germline): MDHEN, SYDVKM. The V and J ends lost 3 bases and 4 bases respectively, with 12 bases between them. CDR3 length equals 14 residues.

The chain combines TRBV4-3 with TRBJ2-2; 7 bases map to TRBD2. Germline V gene data show CDR1 as LGHNA and CDR2 as YSLEER. The CDR3 loop spans 16 amino acids. Trimming at V came to 0 bases and at J to 4 bases, leaving 5 bases not matched to a gene. The CDR3 protein is CASSQDRGEATGELFF. DNA of the CDR3: TGCGCCAGCAGCCAAGATCGGGGGGAGGCCACCGGGGAGCTGTTTTTT.

The rearrangement uses TRBV29-1 and TRBJ1-1; TRBD1 is a possible D gene (5 bases). V was cut by 6 bases and J by 0 bases, with 11 bases left in between. Germline assignment: CDR1 SQVTM and CDR2 ANQGSEA. The CDR3 has 13 amino acids. The CDR3 DNA sequence: TGCAGCGTCGGGAGGGGCCTGAACACTGAAGCTTTCTTT. This gives the protein CSVGRGLNTEAFF.

This chain joins TRBV7-2 and TRBJ2-1; 10 bases align to TRBD2. Per germline, CDR1 SGHTA and CDR2 FQGNSA. The V and J ends lost 10 bases and 4 bases, in that order; junction bases with no gene match: 7. The CDR3 sequence is 14 residues long. CDR3 sequence: CANTPLAGYNEQFF. In DNA, the CDR3 is TGTGCCAACACTCCACTAGCGGGATACAATGAGCAGTTCTTC.

This chain joins TRBV28 and TRBJ2-3, with TRBD2 as a possible D gene (6 bases). V was shortened by 8 bases and J by 5 bases, with 23 bases between the two germline ends. In germline, CDR1 is MDHEN, CDR2 SYDVKM. The CDR3 sequence is 16 residues long. The CDR3 is CASCPARSGVKDTQYF. The DNA for the CDR3 is TGTGCCAGCTGCCCCGCCCGGTCGGGAGTCAAAGATACGCAGTATTTT.

V and J are TRBV7-8 and TRBJ1-1; D call uncertain. This CDR3 region has 16 residues. Per the germline V gene, CDR1 is SGHVS and CDR2 is FQNEAQ. V was pared by 5 bases and J by 4 bases, with 20 bases between. The CDR3 coding sequence is TGTGCCAGCAGCGGCCGCCTCTTCCCTTGGGGCACTGAAGCTTTCTTT. It yields the protein CASSGRLFPWGTEAFF.

V and J are TRBV7-8 and TRBJ2-3; D unclear. The CDR3 is 11 amino acids. V was shortened by 5 bases and J by 6 bases, with 6 bases between the two germline ends. Germline values: CDR1 SGHVS, CDR2 FQNEAQ. CDR3 in DNA: TGTGCCAGCAGCCCTCGGGATACGCAGTATTTT. It translates to CASSPRDTQYF.

The V and J genes are TRBV27 and TRBJ2-1; D may be TRBD1 or TRBD2 (5 bases each). The CDR3 has 15 residues. V was shortened by 5 bases and J by 1 base, with 12 bases between the two germline ends. Germline V gene sequence: CDR1 MNHEY, CDR2 SMNVEV (reference sequence). The CDR3 nucleotides read TGTGCCAGCAGTCCCGGGACGGCATCCTACAATGAGCAGTTCTTC. Amino acids: CASSPGTASYNEQFF.

As to this clone: This specimen includes other DNA sequences encoding the same CDR3. This chain joins TRBV27 and TRBJ2-7, with 8 positions matching TRBD1. This CDR3 region has 13 residues. Trimming took 5 bases from V and 3 from J; bases not matched to a gene: 3. CDR1 and CDR2 from the germline V gene are MNHEY and SMNVEV (reference sequence). The CDR3 region is CASSHGQGYEQYF. The CDR3 nucleotides are TGTGCCAGCAGTCACGGACAGGGCTACGAGCAGTACTTC.

The J gene is TRBJ2-7, the V gene TRBV20-1; D remains unclear. The V and J ends lost 6 bases and 7 bases respectively, with 10 bases between them. The CDR3 runs to 10 residues. Germline values: CDR1 DFQATT, CDR2 SNEGSKA (reference sequence). CDR3 residues: CSAFWGEQYF. CDR3 bases: TGCAGTGCATTCTGGGGTGAGCAGTACTTC.